Sequencing of this T cell receptor (beta chain) was carried out in a study of spatial heterogeneity in lung cancer. Turning to the study itself: There were 65 or so donors, all of them untreated patients with early-stage non-small cell lung cancer. The study, taken as a whole, reports: TCRs found ubiquitously expanded in tumor appeared in blood more at resection than at follow-up.

This CDR3 spans 14 amino acids. V lost 5 bases to trimming and J lost 0 bases, with 10 bases between them. The V gene's germline CDR1 is SGHTA and CDR2 FQGNSA. TCRdb itself ran the 5' RACE reads through MiXCR, one entry per CDR3 protein. The top ten hold 17% of the sample, which has approximately 41,000 distinct CDR3 sequences, roughly 10% seen once. Concerning this clonotype: Its target is not known.

Time point denoted: blood at routine non-recurrence follow-up after resection. Sequencing of whole RNA from tumor, nontumor lung or frozen PBMC involved no sorting. The gene calls are TRBV7-2 and TRBJ2-5; either TRBD1 or TRBD2 may fit D (5 bases each). Source: PBMCs, taken at follow-up. The TCR comes from a female donor with early-stage non-small cell lung cancer. Here the CDR3 reads CASSKGPDQETQYF. CDR3 sequence (DNA): TGTGCCAGCAGCAAGGGACCGGACCAAGAGACCCAGTACTTC. Complete variable domain (other parts from reference TRBV7-2 and TRBJ2-5): GAGVSQSPSNKVTEKGKDVELRCDPISGHTALYWYRQSLGQGLEFLIYFQGNSAPDKSGLPSDRFSAERTGGSVSTLTIQRTQQEDSAVYLCASSKGPDQETQYFGPGTRLLVL.